The present T cell receptor (beta chain) was sequenced within a study of blood T cell repertoires in COVID-19. At the level of the study: Researchers got acute and convalescent COVID-19 samples from the United States, Italy and Spain. PBMCs, B-cell-depleted T cells, or T cells provided the cDNA or gDNA that made up the material.

Germline V gene data show CDR1 as MNHNY and CDR2 as SVGAGI (reference sequence). The V segment lost 6 bases and the J segment 3 bases; nucleotides outside the gene matches: 4. CDR3 length: 13 residues. Authors' methods: Reference gene primer amplification in the assay estimated nucleated cell counts. The repertoire was sequenced with immunoSEQ multiplex PCR; TCRdb's copy has only in-frame clones and lacks some. D and trimming were read from the DNA, whereas the V and J calls and clone size are those reported in that table. The repertoire holds fewer than 200,000 clones, with about 80% as singletons. Sequencing was performed on peripheral blood. J is TRBJ1-1 and V is TRBV6-6, with 7 bases aligning to TRBD1. The receptor's source is a man in his 60s with acute or convalescent COVID-19. In nucleotides, the CDR3 is TGTGCCAGCAGGCGACAGGGTGACACTGAAGCTTTCTTT. This translates into CASRRQGDTEAFF.